This TCR beta chain was recovered during a study of T-cell memory formation after mild COVID-19. Findings and limits, study-wide: Nothing confirmed that second-wave clones peaking on day 37 were specific for SARS-CoV-2. Among clones contracting day 15 to 85, CD4/CD8 was balanced, whereas later expanders leaned CD4+. Largely, contracting CD4+ clones fell within CM and EM, and contracting CD8+ clones within EMRA.

TCRdb reanalysed the 5' RACE reads using MiXCR and keeps one entry per CDR3 protein. The sample contains over 450,000 distinct CDR3 sequences, over 20% of which appear only once. Concerning this clonotype itself: Antigen specificity is unknown.

With 3 bases removed from V and 0 bases from J, the gap between germline ends came to 11 bases. The CDR3 runs to 15 residues. The V gene is TRBV12-3 or TRBV12-4, the J gene TRBJ1-1; maybe TRBD1 (6 bases). Source material: PBMCs or a T cell subset sorted from them (not recorded which). The clonotype was recovered from an adult woman who had mild COVID-19 (a few samples of this study predate the infection). Cell type and time point are not known. CDR3 sequence: CASSLGGALNTEAFF. The CDR3 nucleotides are TGTGCCAGCAGTTTGGGGGGCGCACTGAACACTGAAGCTTTCTTT.